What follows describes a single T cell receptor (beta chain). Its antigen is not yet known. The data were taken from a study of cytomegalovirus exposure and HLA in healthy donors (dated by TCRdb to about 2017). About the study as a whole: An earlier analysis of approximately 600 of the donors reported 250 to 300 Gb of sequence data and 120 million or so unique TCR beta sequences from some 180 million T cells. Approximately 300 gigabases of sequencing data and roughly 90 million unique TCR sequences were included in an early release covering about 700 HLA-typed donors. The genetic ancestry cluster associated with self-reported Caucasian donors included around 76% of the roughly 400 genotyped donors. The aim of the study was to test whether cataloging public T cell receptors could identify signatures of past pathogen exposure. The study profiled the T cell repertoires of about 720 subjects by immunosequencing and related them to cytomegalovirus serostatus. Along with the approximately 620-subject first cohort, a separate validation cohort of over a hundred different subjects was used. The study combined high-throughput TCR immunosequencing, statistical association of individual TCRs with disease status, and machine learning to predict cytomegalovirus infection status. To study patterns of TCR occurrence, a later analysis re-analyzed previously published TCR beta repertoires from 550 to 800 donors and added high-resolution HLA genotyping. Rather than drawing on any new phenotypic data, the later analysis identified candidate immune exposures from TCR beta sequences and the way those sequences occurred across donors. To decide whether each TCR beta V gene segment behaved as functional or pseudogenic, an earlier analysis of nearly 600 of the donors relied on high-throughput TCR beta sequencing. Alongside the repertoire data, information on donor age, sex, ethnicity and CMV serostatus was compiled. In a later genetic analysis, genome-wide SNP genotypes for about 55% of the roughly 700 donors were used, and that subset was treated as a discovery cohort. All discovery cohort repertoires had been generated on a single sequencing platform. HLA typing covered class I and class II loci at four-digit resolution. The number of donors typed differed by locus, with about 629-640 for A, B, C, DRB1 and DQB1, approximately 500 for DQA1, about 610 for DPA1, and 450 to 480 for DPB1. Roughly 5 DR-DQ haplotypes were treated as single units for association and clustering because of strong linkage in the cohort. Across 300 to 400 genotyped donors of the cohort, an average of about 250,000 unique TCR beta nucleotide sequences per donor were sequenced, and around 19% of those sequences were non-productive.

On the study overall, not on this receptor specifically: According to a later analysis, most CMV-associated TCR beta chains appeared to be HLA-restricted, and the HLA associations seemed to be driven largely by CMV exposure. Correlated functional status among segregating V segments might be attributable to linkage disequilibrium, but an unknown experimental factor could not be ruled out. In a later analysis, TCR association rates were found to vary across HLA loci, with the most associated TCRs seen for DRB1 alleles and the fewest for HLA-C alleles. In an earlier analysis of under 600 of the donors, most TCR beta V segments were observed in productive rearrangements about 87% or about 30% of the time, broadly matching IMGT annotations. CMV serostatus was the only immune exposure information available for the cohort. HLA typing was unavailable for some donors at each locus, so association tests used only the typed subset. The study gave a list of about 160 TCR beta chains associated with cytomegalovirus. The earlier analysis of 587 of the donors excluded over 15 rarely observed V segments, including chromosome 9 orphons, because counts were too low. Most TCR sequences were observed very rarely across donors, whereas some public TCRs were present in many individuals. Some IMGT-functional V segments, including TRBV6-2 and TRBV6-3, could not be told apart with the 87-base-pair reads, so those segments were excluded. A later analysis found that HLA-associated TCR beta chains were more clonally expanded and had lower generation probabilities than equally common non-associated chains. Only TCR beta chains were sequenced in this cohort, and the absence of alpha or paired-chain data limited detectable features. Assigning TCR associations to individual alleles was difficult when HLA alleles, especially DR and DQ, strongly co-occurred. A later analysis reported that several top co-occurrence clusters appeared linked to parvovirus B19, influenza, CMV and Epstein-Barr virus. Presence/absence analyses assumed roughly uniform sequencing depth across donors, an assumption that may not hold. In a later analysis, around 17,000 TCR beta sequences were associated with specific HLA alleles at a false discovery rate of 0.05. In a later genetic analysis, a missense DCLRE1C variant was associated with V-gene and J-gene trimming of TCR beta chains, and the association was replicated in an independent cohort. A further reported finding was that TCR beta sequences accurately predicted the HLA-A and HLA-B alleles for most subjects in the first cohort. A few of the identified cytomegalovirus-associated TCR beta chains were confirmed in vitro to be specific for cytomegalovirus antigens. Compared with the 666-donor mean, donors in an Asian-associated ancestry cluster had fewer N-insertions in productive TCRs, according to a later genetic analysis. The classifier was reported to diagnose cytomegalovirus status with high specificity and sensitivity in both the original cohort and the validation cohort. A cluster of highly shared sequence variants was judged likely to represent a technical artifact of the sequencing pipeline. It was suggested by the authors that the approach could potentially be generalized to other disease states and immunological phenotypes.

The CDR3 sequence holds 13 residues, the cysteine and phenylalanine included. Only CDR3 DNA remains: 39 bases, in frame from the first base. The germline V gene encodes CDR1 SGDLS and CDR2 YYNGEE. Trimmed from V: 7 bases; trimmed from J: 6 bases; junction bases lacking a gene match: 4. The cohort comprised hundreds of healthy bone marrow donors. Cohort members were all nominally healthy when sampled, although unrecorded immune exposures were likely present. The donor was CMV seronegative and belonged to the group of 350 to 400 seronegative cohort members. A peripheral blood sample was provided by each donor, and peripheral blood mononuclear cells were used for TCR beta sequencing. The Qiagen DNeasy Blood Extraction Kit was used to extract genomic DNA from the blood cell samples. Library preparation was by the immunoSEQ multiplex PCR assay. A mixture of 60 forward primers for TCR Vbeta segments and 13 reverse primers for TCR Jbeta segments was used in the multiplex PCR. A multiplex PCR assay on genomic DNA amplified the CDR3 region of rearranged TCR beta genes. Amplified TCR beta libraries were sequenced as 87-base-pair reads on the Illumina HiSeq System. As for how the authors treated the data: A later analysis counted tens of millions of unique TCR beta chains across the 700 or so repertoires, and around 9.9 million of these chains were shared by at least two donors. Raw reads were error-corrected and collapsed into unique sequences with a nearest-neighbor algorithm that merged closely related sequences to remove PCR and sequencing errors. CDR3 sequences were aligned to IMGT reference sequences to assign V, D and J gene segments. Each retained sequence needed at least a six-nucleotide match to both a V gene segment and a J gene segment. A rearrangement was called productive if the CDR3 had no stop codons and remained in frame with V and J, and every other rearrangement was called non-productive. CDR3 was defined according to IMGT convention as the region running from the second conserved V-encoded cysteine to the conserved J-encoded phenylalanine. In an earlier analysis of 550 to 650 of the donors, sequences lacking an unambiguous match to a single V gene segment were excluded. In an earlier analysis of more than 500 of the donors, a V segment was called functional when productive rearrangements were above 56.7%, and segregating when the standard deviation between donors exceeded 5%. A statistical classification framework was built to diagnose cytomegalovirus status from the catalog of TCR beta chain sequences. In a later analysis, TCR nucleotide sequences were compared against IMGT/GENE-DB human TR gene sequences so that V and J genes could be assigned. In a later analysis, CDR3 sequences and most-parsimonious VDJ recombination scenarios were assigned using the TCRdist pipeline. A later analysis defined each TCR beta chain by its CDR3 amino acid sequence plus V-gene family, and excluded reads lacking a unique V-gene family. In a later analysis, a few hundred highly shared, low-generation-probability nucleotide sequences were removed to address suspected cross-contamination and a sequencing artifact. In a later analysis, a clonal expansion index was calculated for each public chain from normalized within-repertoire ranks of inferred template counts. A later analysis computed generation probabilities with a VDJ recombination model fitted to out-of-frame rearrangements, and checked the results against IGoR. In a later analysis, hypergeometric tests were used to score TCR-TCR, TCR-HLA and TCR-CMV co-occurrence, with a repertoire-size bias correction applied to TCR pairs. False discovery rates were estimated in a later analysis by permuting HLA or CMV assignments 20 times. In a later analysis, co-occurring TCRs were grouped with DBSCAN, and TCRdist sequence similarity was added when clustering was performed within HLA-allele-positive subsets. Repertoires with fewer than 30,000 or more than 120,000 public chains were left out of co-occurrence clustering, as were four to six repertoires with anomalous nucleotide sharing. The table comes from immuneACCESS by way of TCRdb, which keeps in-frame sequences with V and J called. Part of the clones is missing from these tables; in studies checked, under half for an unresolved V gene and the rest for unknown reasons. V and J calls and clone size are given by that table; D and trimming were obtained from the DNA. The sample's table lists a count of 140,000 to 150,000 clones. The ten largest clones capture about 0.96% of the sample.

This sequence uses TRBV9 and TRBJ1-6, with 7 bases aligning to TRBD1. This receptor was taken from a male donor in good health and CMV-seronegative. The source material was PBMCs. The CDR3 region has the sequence CASRDSLNSPLHF. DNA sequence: TGTGCCAGCCGGGACAGCCTTAATTCACCCCTCCACTTT.